Given below is one TCR beta chain in context. As yet, its antigen is unknown. This CDR3 comprises 15 residues. Germline loops: CDR1 GTSNPN, CDR2 SVGIG (reference sequence). Unmatched junction bases numbered 2, after V lost 1 base and J lost 0 bases. Tagging with unique molecular identifiers was applied to individual cDNA molecules. TCRdb re-called the 5' RACE reads with MiXCR, one entry per CDR3 protein. The sample lists about 44,000 distinct CDR3 sequences, 23% occurring once. The data originate from a study of early T cells in non-severe SARS-CoV-2 infection. Looking at the study overall: Chains from this unsorted whole-blood bulk RNA could not be paired. Findings and limits, study-wide: Matches to VDJdb favored anti-spike CD8 responses and missed private and CD4 specificities.

The sequences come from whole blood, collected at baseline. The sequence came from an adult who was a healthcare worker with PCR-confirmed SARS-CoV-2 infection or an uninfected control (not recorded which). The chain uses TRBV30 and TRBJ2-7, with 11 bases fitting TRBD2. The CDR3: CAWSAGLAASYEQYF. For the CDR3, the DNA is TGTGCCTGGAGTGCGGGACTAGCGGCCTCCTACGAGCAGTACTTC.